The T cell receptor (beta chain) under discussion was sequenced for a study of T-cell reconstitution after alpha-beta-depleted transplantation in children. A library of TCRbeta sequences, prepared with unique molecular identifiers, was generated. TCRdb fed the PCR reads into MiXCR, producing one record per CDR3 protein. The table includes hundreds of thousands of distinct CDR3 sequences, roughly 15% detected once. Trimming removed 3 bases from V and 4 bases from J, with 9 bases in between. This CDR3 contains 13 residues. The germline gives CDR1 SGHTA, CDR2 FQGNSA. In this sample, this clonotype turned up many times.

The receptor comes from a human donor who donated a stem cell graft to a child with acute myeloid leukemia. The source material was PBMCs from the stem cell graft donor, sampled from the stem cell graft. This sequence joins TRBV7-2 and TRBJ1-2; tentatively, D is TRBD1 (5 bases). In nucleotides, the CDR3 is TGTGCCAGCAGCTTGGACAAAGGCTATGGCTACACCTTC. This sequence encodes CASSLDKGYGYTF.